This paragraph covers one T cell receptor beta chain sequence. Its cognate antigen has yet to be identified. No base quality values were provided; no much bigger clone lies one nucleotide off. The immunoSEQ Assay, a bias-controlled multiplex PCR, was used to amplify TCRbeta CDR3 regions from genomic DNA. In the source study's methods: Within the assay, amplification of reference gene primers was used to estimate how many nucleated cells each sample contained. Sequence reads were collapsed and filtered to measure the absolute abundance of every unique TCRbeta CDR3 rearrangement. For each sample, productive Simpson clonality was calculated as the square root of Simpson's diversity index across productive rearrangements. This immuneACCESS table, as held by TCRdb, lists in-frame sequences with V and J called but not all clones. Of the missing ones, under half trace to an unresolved V gene in checked studies; the others have no known cause. Clone size and the V and J calls come from that table; the DNA yielded D and trimming. The sample contains some 76,000 clones, around nine tenths of them found a single time. The ten largest clonotypes hold under 6% of the sample.

Collaborating institutions collected whole blood in K2EDTA tubes following their own protocols. For TCRbeta analysis, collaborator samples were shipped as frozen whole blood, as isolated PBMCs, or as DNA extracted from either sample type. The entry originates in a study of blood T cell repertoires in COVID-19 (dated by TCRdb to 2018 to 2020). Background for the entire study: Samples from collaborators originated in the United States, Italy and Spain and spanned both the acute and convalescent phases of COVID-19. The prospective study material was composed of cDNA or gDNA derived from T cells, B-cell-depleted T cells, or PBMCs. The dataset comprised deeply sampled blood TCRbeta repertoires from subjects exposed to, actively infected with, or recovered from COVID-19. A freely available public database, intended as a resource for researchers studying the immune response to SARS-CoV-2, is where the repertoires were released. Samples came from the ongoing ImmuneRACE study (first 160 participants) plus 1,254 subjects from 6 global collaborators. Sample metadata almost always included a de-identified subject ID, COVID-19 status, age in years and sex. HLA class I and class II types, where available, came from metadata supplied by the sample provider rather than from assay-based typing.

Overall study results and their limits: The amount of clinical and demographic metadata varied by source and participant and was provided uncurated.

CDR1 and CDR2, looked up from the germline V gene, are KGHSH and LQKENI. V sheds 2 bases and J sheds 2 bases, leaving 13 bases between their ends. From the cysteine up to the phenylalanine, the CDR3 has a length of 16 residues. Only the CDR3 DNA is retained, 48 bases long and in frame from the first base. This receptor chain uses TRBV18 and TRBJ1-5; the D segment cannot be called with confidence. The receptor comes from a human donor in a cohort sampled during active COVID-19. The specimen was peripheral blood. For the CDR3, the sequence is CASSPWGGIGNQPQHF. The sequence in DNA is TGTGCCAGCTCACCATGGGGAGGTATCGGCAATCAGCCCCAGCATTTT.